The 29 T cell receptor beta chains below were found in one sample sequenced in a study of T-cell memory formation after mild COVID-19. TCRdb re-called the 5' RACE reads with MiXCR, one entry per CDR3 protein. The sample consists of fewer than 650,000 distinct CDR3 sequences, around a sixth of them appearing once. The source material was PBMCs or a T cell subset sorted from them (not recorded which). These receptors were obtained from an adult woman who had mild COVID-19 (a few samples of this study predate the infection). Cell type and time point are not known.

This clonotype was detected a few times. The chain has TRBV9 and TRBJ2-5; 15 bases are shared with TRBD2. V shed 3 bases and J 5 bases; nucleotides not matched to a gene: 5. Germline V gives CDR1 SGDLS, CDR2 YYNGEE. The CDR3 has 16 amino acids. The CDR3 reads CASSGTSGGALETQYF. CDR3 coding DNA: TGTGCCAGCAGCGGGACTAGCGGGGGGGCCTTGGAGACCCAGTACTTC.

This clonotype was seen more than once but under ten times. The chain employs TRBV6-5 and TRBJ1-2; 12 nucleotides line up with TRBD1. Trimming removed 7 bases from V and 2 bases from J; junction bases left unmatched: 2. CDR3 length: 14 residues. Germline V gene lookup returns CDR1 MNHEY and CDR2 SVGAGI. This CDR3 is CASIGTGGNYGYTF. In nucleotides, the CDR3 is TGTGCCAGCATCGGGACAGGGGGCAACTATGGCTACACCTTC.

This clonotype has a handful of counts. V and J are TRBV29-1 and TRBJ1-2, with a tentative D call TRBD1 (6 bases). Looked up from germline, CDR1 is SQVTM and CDR2 is ANQGSEA. V gave up 7 bases and J gave up 3 bases, with 18 bases separating them. CDR3 length equals 14 residues. The CDR3 DNA reads as TGCAGCGCCATGGCCTTGGGGGGGCACTATGGCTACACCTTC. This codes for CSAMALGGHYGYTF.

This rearrangement joins TRBV5-4 to TRBJ2-3, with 12 bases matching TRBD2. This CDR3 comprises 16 residues. V trimming: 1 base; J trimming: 3 bases; junction bases outside the gene matches: 3. Germline V CDR1 and CDR2: SGHNT, YYREEE (reference sequence). The CDR3 reads CASSLWTSGVTDTQYF. For the CDR3, the DNA is TGTGCCAGCAGCTTGTGGACTAGCGGGGTAACAGATACGCAGTATTTT.

This clonotype was found many times. This rearrangement joins TRBV7-8 to TRBJ2-1; 9 bases are shared with TRBD1. Germline V gene lookup returns CDR1 SGHVS and CDR2 FQNEAQ. V was pared by 5 bases and J by 2 bases, with 4 bases of the junction left unmatched. The CDR3 runs 15 residues. CDR3 sequence reads: CASSEGQGPYNEQFF. CDR3 coding DNA: TGTGCCAGCAGCGAGGGACAGGGTCCCTACAATGAGCAGTTCTTC.

The chain combines TRBV4-1 with TRBJ1-1; D unresolved. This CDR3 region has 14 residues. Germline-derived CDR1 and CDR2 are MGHRA and YSYEKL. Trimming pared 1 base from V and 1 base from J, leaving 7 bases between. Here the CDR3 reads CASSQGWTNTEAFF. CDR3 sequence (DNA): TGCGCCAGCAGCCAAGGATGGACGAACACTGAAGCTTTCTTT.

This clonotype was picked up a small number of times. The chain employs TRBV28 and TRBJ2-1; 10 bases agree with TRBD2. Trimming removed 7 bases from V and 1 base from J; junction bases left unmatched: 4. The CDR3 has 15 amino acids. The germline V gene encodes CDR1 MDHEN and CDR2 SYDVKM. DNA of the CDR3: TGTGCCAGCAACCCAGCGGGAGGGTCCTACAATGAGCAGTTCTTC. Translated: CASNPAGGSYNEQFF.

V usage is TRBV15 and J usage is TRBJ2-3; 11 bases match TRBD1. Germline CDR1 reads LNHNV; CDR2 reads YYDKDF (reference sequence). With V trimmed by 11 bases and J by 3 bases, 16 bases remained unmatched. The CDR3 contains 17 residues. The CDR3 loop reads CASRPDRGPTRTDTQYF. The CDR3 DNA is TGTGCCTCCCGACCGGACAGGGGGCCCACGAGGACAGATACGCAGTATTTT.

The CDR3 region is CASSPGGLALEQFF. In DNA form, the CDR3 reads TGTGCCAGCAGCCCGGGGGGACTAGCGTTAGAGCAGTTCTTC. V usage is TRBV27 and J usage is TRBJ2-1, with 10 bases that match TRBD2. Germline V gene lookup returns CDR1 MNHEY and CDR2 SMNVEV (reference sequence). V lost 6 bases to trimming and J lost 10 bases; unmatched junction nucleotides: 9. The CDR3 runs to 14 residues.

The chain recombines TRBV5-1 with TRBJ1-1; D unresolved. The V end lost 0 bases, the J end lost 2 bases, and 17 bases lay between the germline ends. This CDR3 is built from 17 residues. From germline, CDR1 is SGHRS and CDR2 YFSETQ. For the CDR3, the DNA is TGCGCCAGCAGCTTGGCCAGGCGACGGACCCTCAACACTGAAGCTTTCTTT. Protein product: CASSLARRRTLNTEAFF.

This clonotype was seen only a few times. The V call is TRBV19, the J call TRBJ2-1; D perhaps matches TRBD2 (7 bases). Per the germline V gene, CDR1 is LNHDA and CDR2 is SQIVND (reference sequence). The germline V and J ends were trimmed by 9 bases and 8 bases, with 26 bases remaining between them. The CDR3 runs 16 residues. The CDR3 nucleotides read TGTGCCAGCAGAGGGTTTGGGGGCGGGAGTGGAGATGAGCAGTTCTTC. Protein: CASRGFGGGSGDEQFF.

J is TRBJ1-2 and V is TRBV10-3; 7 positions agree with TRBD1. The CDR3 covers 12 residues. Germline CDR1 ENHRY, CDR2 SYGVKD. After removal of 6 bases from V and 7 bases from J, the junction contained 5 bases not matched to a gene. The CDR3 nucleotides are TGTGCCATCAGGACAGGGTACGGTGGCTACACCTTC. Translating it yields CAIRTGYGGYTF.

This chain uses TRBV5-1 with TRBJ1-1; D might be TRBD1 (6 bases). CDR1 is SGHRS and CDR2 is YFSETQ in the germline V gene. The V and J ends lost 4 bases and 8 bases respectively, with 24 bases between them. This CDR3 region has 16 residues. The CDR3 protein is CASSPRPRDTGREAFF. The CDR3 nucleotides read TGCGCCAGCAGCCCCCGCCCACGGGACACCGGACGCGAAGCTTTCTTT.

The rearrangement uses TRBV6-2 or TRBV6-3 and TRBJ2-7; D not resolved. Trimming stripped 2 bases from V and 1 base from J, with 6 bases between. This CDR3 has 13 amino acids. Germline V lookup: CDR1 MNHEY, CDR2 SVGEGT. This CDR3 is CASSYSISYEQYF. DNA of the CDR3: TGTGCCAGCAGTTACAGCATATCCTACGAGCAGTACTTC.

This clonotype was observed a few times. The J gene is TRBJ1-2, the V gene TRBV30; the D is unclear. Germline CDR1 and CDR2: GTSNPN and SVGIG (reference sequence). The CDR3 spans 13 residues. V was clipped by 4 bases and J by 5 bases, with 14 bases between them. The CDR3 DNA follows: TGTGCCTGGATGGTGGACCCGGGGTATGGCTACACCTTC. This codes for CAWMVDPGYGYTF.

This clonotype was seen a handful of times. The chain carries TRBV27 and TRBJ2-7, with D maybe TRBD2 (6 bases). Deletions cut 5 bases from V and 6 bases from J, with 14 bases between. The CDR3 sequence is 13 residues long. In germline, CDR1 is MNHEY, CDR2 SMNVEV (reference sequence). CDR3 DNA sequence: TGTGCCAGCAGTATGGGGGGATACGGCGAGCAGTACTTC. This codes for CASSMGGYGEQYF.

This clonotype appeared a few times. This chain connects TRBV12-3 or TRBV12-4 to TRBJ1-2; D possibly corresponds to TRBD1 (6 bases). The V gene lost 3 bases and the J gene lost 3 bases, with 8 bases spanning the gap. The length of the CDR3 is 13 residues. DNA of the CDR3: TGTGCCAGCAGTTTCAACAGGGACTATGGCTACACCTTC. It yields the protein CASSFNRDYGYTF.

This clonotype was recorded a few times. The genes are TRBV7-8 and TRBJ2-5; D might be TRBD1 (6 bases). CDR3 size: 16 residues. Per germline, CDR1 SGHVS and CDR2 FQNEAQ. Trimming took off 5 bases at V and 3 bases at J, with 19 bases between the two ends. The CDR3 coding sequence is TGTGCCAGCAGCATACCTTCAGGGGAAGCCAAAGAGACCCAGTACTTC. Its protein product is CASSIPSGEAKETQYF. Filled out from reference TRBV7-8 and TRBJ2-5, the complete variable domain reads GAGVSQSPRYKVAKRGQDVALRCDPISGHVSLFWYQQALGQGPEFLTYFQNEAQLDKSGLPSDRFFAERPEGSVSTLKIQRTQQEDSAVYLCASSIPSGEAKETQYFGPGTRLLVL.

The chain joins TRBV20-1 to TRBJ2-7, with 7 nucleotides matching TRBD1. The CDR3 covers 16 residues. CDR1 is DFQATT and CDR2 is SNEGSKA in the germline V gene (reference sequence). The ends lost 0 bases at V and 5 bases at J; junction bases unmatched: 13. The CDR3 nucleotides are TGCAGTGCTAGAGATCGCGACGGGACAGCCACCGACGAGCAGTACTTC. This encodes CSARDRDGTATDEQYF.

This clonotype was detected only a few times. The gene calls are TRBV13 and TRBJ2-7; the match to TRBD2 covers 11 bases. This CDR3 has 16 residues. V lost 5 bases to trimming and J lost 2 bases; unmatched junction nucleotides: 8. Germline lookup yields CDR1 PRHDT and CDR2 FYEKMQ (reference sequence). Here the CDR3 reads CASSHPSGGHPYEQYF. The DNA for the CDR3 is TGTGCCAGCAGCCATCCTAGCGGGGGGCACCCCTACGAGCAGTACTTC.

This chain links TRBV2 with TRBJ1-3, with no clear D. The CDR3 has 12 residues. Germline V gene data show CDR1 as SNHLY and CDR2 as FYNNEI. V was pared by 3 bases and J by 5 bases, with 5 bases between. The CDR3 region has the DNA TGTGCCAGCAGTGACGGCAGAAACACCATATATTTT. It is translated as CASSDGRNTIYF. Variable domain in full (rest from reference TRBV2 and TRBJ1-3): EPEVTQTPSHQVTQMGQEVILRCVPISNHLYFYWYRQILGQKVEFLVSFYNNEISEKSEIFDDQFSVERPDGSNFTLKIRSTKLEDSAMYFCASSDGRNTIYFGEGSWLTVV.

This clonotype was detected only once. This chain connects TRBV7-8 to TRBJ1-1; D is unclear. V was trimmed by 3 bases and J by 0 bases, leaving 14 bases between them. The length of the CDR3 is 16 residues. CDR1 SGHVS and CDR2 FQNEAQ come from the germline V gene. In DNA form, the CDR3 reads TGTGCCAGCAGCTTTGGTGGTCCAGAAATGAACACTGAAGCTTTCTTT. This gives the protein CASSFGGPEMNTEAFF. The variable domain in full, completed from reference TRBV7-8 and TRBJ1-1, reads GAGVSQSPRYKVAKRGQDVALRCDPISGHVSLFWYQQALGQGPEFLTYFQNEAQLDKSGLPSDRFFAERPEGSVSTLKIQRTQQEDSAVYLCASSFGGPEMNTEAFFGQGTRLTVV.

This clonotype was counted a few times. This chain links TRBV11-2 with TRBJ2-1; the match to TRBD2 covers 9 bases. V gave up 2 bases and J gave up 7 bases; unmatched junction bases: 6. In germline, CDR1 is SGHAT, CDR2 FQNNGV. The CDR3 covers 15 residues. The CDR3 DNA follows: TGTGCCAGCAGCTTATCGAGCGGGAGGTTGAATGAGCAGTTCTTC. Its translation: CASSLSSGRLNEQFF.

This clonotype has just a few counts. The CDR3 loop is CASSETGDSYEQYF. The CDR3 DNA follows: TGTGCCAGCTCCGAAACCGGGGACTCCTACGAGCAGTACTTC. The chain recombines TRBV18 with TRBJ2-7, with D maybe TRBD2 (5 bases). This CDR3 comprises 14 residues. The germline CDR1 and CDR2 sequences are KGHSH and LQKENI. Between the trimmed V and J ends, which lost 6 bases and 0 bases, there was a span of 12 bases.

V is TRBV29-1 and J is TRBJ2-7, with D unclear. V was cut by 1 base and J by 2 bases, with 15 bases left in between. Germline V gene data show CDR1 as SQVTM and CDR2 as ANQGSEA. This CDR3 contains 15 residues. The CDR3: CSVEGGRDFTYEQYF. For the CDR3, the DNA is TGCAGCGTTGAAGGCGGCCGAGATTTCACCTACGAGCAGTACTTC.

This rearrangement joins TRBV19 to TRBJ2-4, with 10 bases aligning to TRBD2. Losses at the gene ends were 8 bases for V and 8 bases for J; bases not matched to a gene: 6. CDR1 is LNHDA and CDR2 is SQIVND in the germline V gene (reference sequence). The CDR3 extends over 13 amino acids. The CDR3 reads CASDSGGSDIQYF. The CDR3 DNA reads TGTGCCAGTGATAGCGGGGGGAGCGACATTCAGTACTTC.

This clonotype has only a few counts. The chain joins TRBV11-2 to TRBJ2-4, with D unresolved. From germline, CDR1 is SGHAT and CDR2 FQNNGV. The CDR3 is made up of 14 amino acids. V was pared by 0 bases and J by 6 bases, with 9 bases between. For the CDR3, the DNA is TGTGCCAGCAGCTTAGATAGTCTCGGAAACATTCAGTACTTC. This sequence encodes CASSLDSLGNIQYF.

This chain joins TRBV5-1 and TRBJ2-1, with 10 bases lining up with TRBD2. The CDR3 runs 16 residues. The trim removed 5 bases at V and 0 bases at J, leaving 5 bases unmatched. Germline assignment: CDR1 SGHRS and CDR2 YFSETQ. The CDR3, as DNA: TGCGCCAGCAGTATAGAGCGGGGGGGCTCCTACAATGAGCAGTTCTTC. This gives the protein CASSIERGGSYNEQFF.

A few counts support this clonotype. The rearrangement joins TRBV20-1 to TRBJ2-1; no reliable D call. The V gene's germline CDR1 is DFQATT and CDR2 SNEGSKA (reference sequence). Between the trimmed V and J ends, which lost 4 bases and 5 bases, there was a span of 6 bases. The CDR3 extends over 11 amino acids. CDR3 sequence: CSAKGNNEQFF. The CDR3 DNA reads TGCAGTGCTAAAGGAAACAATGAGCAGTTCTTC.